The clone carrying this T cell receptor beta chain was seen more than once but under ten times. Its specificity is not known. Other DNA sequences within the sample encode an identical CDR3. The data are from a study of T cell clones after liver transplantation. For the study at large: Samples came from ITN030ST, which attempted immunosuppression withdrawal within 2 years of liver transplantation. Samples came pre-transplant, pre-randomization before withdrawal, and post-randomization after withdrawal ended.

Study-wide results and caveats: Migration into the graft, not deletion, may explain lost graft donor-reactive T cells. Donor-reactive sequences fell more than third party-reactive ones, suggesting partial deletion.

Per germline, CDR1 SQVTM and CDR2 ANQGSEA. CDR3 length: 12 amino acids. V lost 2 bases and J 5 bases, leaving 9 bases between the germline ends. Using immunoSEQ multiplex PCR, the repertoire was profiled, and TCRdb retains in-frame clones only, with some absent. Among about 51,000 clones listed, less than 90% were seen once. This specimen was CD8+ T cells from blood, taken 12 months after liver transplant. The source is a human patient who received a liver transplant. A subset of T cells may come from the graft donor. J is TRBJ1-2 and V is TRBV29-1; D not resolved. The CDR3 protein is CSVESRTYGYTF. The CDR3 nucleotides read TGCAGCGTTGAATCCCGCACGTATGGCTACACCTTC. Filled out from reference TRBV29-1 and TRBJ1-2, the complete variable domain reads SAVISQKPSRDICQRGTSLTIQCQVDSQVTMMFWYRQQPGQSLTLIATANQGSEATYESGFVIDKFPISRPNLTFSTLTVSNMSPEDSSIYLCSVESRTYGYTFGSGTRLTVV.